The 7 T cell receptor beta chains below come from one sample, sequenced in a study of glioma-infiltrating T cells. The iRepertoire nested amplicon-rescue multiplex PCR amplified TCR alpha and beta CDR3s from RNA. Via MiXCR, TCRdb re-called the multiplex PCR reads, giving one row per CDR3 protein. The sample has a few hundred thousand distinct CDR3 sequences, roughly 41% seen once. Source material: glioma tissue, nonneoplastic brain tissue, or PBMCs (not recorded which). The receptors shown here come from a human donor with low-grade glioma or glioblastoma, undergoing nonglioma brain surgery, or in good health (not recorded which).

Regarding this clonotype: A read error may account for a junction end that differs from germline. This chain connects TRBV14 to TRBJ1-1; D is unclear. Germline V gene data show CDR1 as SGHDN and CDR2 as FVKESK. The CDR3 totals 13 residues. The CDR3 region is CASNQERDREAFF. The CDR3 bases are TGTGCCAGCAACCAAGAGAGAGACCGAGAAGCTTTCTTT.

V and J are TRBV28 and TRBJ2-5; possibly TRBD1 for D (6 bases). This CDR3 is 14 amino acids long. V dropped 6 bases and J dropped 4 bases, with 15 bases sitting between them. Germline-derived CDR1 and CDR2 are MDHEN and SYDVKM. CDR3 region: CASRGLGAGETQYF. The CDR3 DNA follows: TGTGCCAGCAGGGGCCTGGGGGCGGGAGAGACCCAGTACTTC. The full variable domain, rest sourced from reference TRBV28 and TRBJ2-5, is DVKVTQSSRYLVKRTGEKVFLECVQDMDHENMFWYRQDPGLGLRLIYFSYDVKMKEKGDIPEGYSVSREKKERFSLILESASTNQTSMYLCASRGLGAGETQYFGPGTRLLVL.

V and J are TRBV24-1 and TRBJ1-5; 7 positions agree with TRBD1. CDR1 and CDR2 from the germline V gene are KGHDR and SFDVKD. V gave up 3 bases and J gave up 6 bases; unmatched junction bases: 7. This CDR3 has 15 residues. The CDR3 region has the DNA TGTGCCACCAGTGATCCCGACAGGGAAGGTCAGCCCCAGCATTTT. Protein: CATSDPDREGQPQHF.

The chain joins TRBV20-1 to TRBJ2-7; D not resolved. Germline values: CDR1 DFQATT, CDR2 SNEGSKA (reference sequence). Between the trimmed V and J ends, which lost 0 bases and 3 bases, there was a span of 12 bases. The CDR3 has 14 residues. The CDR3 DNA is TGCAGTGCTAGAGAGGGATCAAGTCACTACGAGCAGTACTTC. Translating gives CSAREGSSHYEQYF.

This clonotype was observed a single time. V is TRBV10-2 and J is TRBJ2-7; 8 bases agree with TRBD2. The CDR3 extends over 15 amino acids. Germline CDR1 and CDR2: WSHSY and SAAADI. The ends lost 4 bases at V and 0 bases at J; junction bases unmatched: 5. CDR3 in amino acids: CASSVGGRSSYEQYF. The CDR3 DNA reads as TGCGCCAGCAGTGTAGGCGGGAGGTCCTCCTACGAGCAGTACTTC.

Only a few counts were recorded for this clonotype. V and J are TRBV4-2 and TRBJ2-1; 13 nucleotides line up with TRBD2. CDR1 is LGHNA, CDR2 YNFKEQ, per germline. CDR3 length: 16 residues. V lost 1 base, J lost 8 bases, and 5 bases stayed unmatched. In DNA, the CDR3 is TGTGCCAGCAGCCAAGGGACTAGCGGGAGTATATATGAGCAGTTCTTC. This codes for CASSQGTSGSIYEQFF.

Remarks on this clonotype: This sequence may be a read error, since a much larger clone differs from it by one base. This likely comes from a read error, as the CDR3 has no conserved phenylalanine or tryptophan at its end. The genes are TRBV15 and TRBJ2-3, with D uncertain. CDR1 and CDR2 from the germline V gene are LNHNV and YYDKDF (reference sequence). V gave up 0 bases and J gave up 8 bases, with 6 bases separating them. CDR3 length: 12 amino acids. CDR3 sequence reads: CATSRDMGTQYS. CDR3 bases: TGTGCCACCAGCAGAGATATGGGTACGCAGTATTCT.